The rows below give T cell receptor beta chains drawn from one sample of a study of cytomegalovirus exposure and HLA in healthy donors. The method was immunoSEQ multiplex PCR; TCRdb's version includes in-frame clones alone and lacks a portion of them. This table has over 100,000 clones, less than 85% appearing once. Input material: PBMCs. Receptors originate from a woman under 30 in good health and CMV-seropositive. Both conserved end residues are part of each CDR3. A D gene is named only where the DNA matches it firmly. Size is omitted from some rows. Given values are once, few, many or a class for expanded clones.

d_gene	v_gene	abundance	j_gene	CDR3nt	CDR3aa
NA	TRBV9	NA	TRBJ2-3	TGTGCCAGCAGCGTAGTGGCGGTAAGCACAGATACGCAGTATTTT	CASSVVAVSTDTQYF
TRBD2	TRBV18	once	TRBJ2-2	TGTGCCAGCTCACCAGGGCCGATAGCGGGAGATCCCGGGGAGCTGTTTTTT	CASSPGPIAGDPGELFF
TRBD2	TRBV4-1	few	TRBJ2-7	TGCGCCAGCAGCCAAGATGCGGGGACTAGCCTCTACGAGCAGTACTTC	CASSQDAGTSLYEQYF
TRBD1	TRBV27	NA	TRBJ1-1	TGTGCCAGCAGTCTAACACGCGACAGGGAGAACACTGAAGCTTTCTTT	CASSLTRDRENTEAFF
TRBD1	TRBV28	NA	TRBJ1-1	TGTGCCAGCAGATCGGGACAGGGGACAGGTGAAGCTTTCTTT	CASRSGQGTGEAFF
TRBD1	TRBV5-6	NA	TRBJ1-2	TGTGCCAGCAGCGTAGGGACAGCAGACTATGGCTACACCTTC	CASSVGTADYGYTF
NA	TRBV5-4	NA	TRBJ2-1	TGTGCCAGCAGCTTGGCAGAGGTGGCTAGCTACTCCTACAATGAGCAGTTCTTC	CASSLAEVASYSYNEQFF
NA	TRBV5-4	few	TRBJ1-5	TGTGCCAGCAGTGAGGGCGGAGCTCAGCCCCAGCATTTT	CASSEGGAQPQHF
NA	TRBV2	NA	TRBJ1-6	TGTGCCAGCACGAATTCAAGGGGAGGATCACCCCTCCACTTT	CASTNSRGGSPLHF
NA	TRBV5-1	NA	TRBJ2-3	TGCGCCAGCAGCGGCGGGAGAACAGGGCAGGATACGCAGTATTTT	CASSGGRTGQDTQYF
TRBD1	TRBV14	few	TRBJ1-1	TGTGCCAGCAGCCCTCAGGGGGTGGTAGCTTTCTTT	CASSPQGVVAFF
NA	TRBV6-1	NA	TRBJ1-1	TGTGCCAGCAGTGTGGGCCTCGCCAACCCTGAAGCTTTCTTT	CASSVGLANPEAFF
NA	TRBV6-1	once	TRBJ2-7	TGTGCCACGCGCGCTTATAGCCAGAGCTCCTACGAGCAGTACTTC	CATRAYSQSSYEQYF
NA	TRBV7-2	NA	TRBJ2-5	TGTGCCAGCACCCGCGTGGCAGGAGGGGTAGAGACCCAGTACTTC	CASTRVAGGVETQYF
TRBD2	TRBV4-2	NA	TRBJ2-7	TGTGCCAGCAGCCGCCGAGCGGGAGGCGACGACGAGCAGTACTTC	CASSRRAGGDDEQYF
TRBD1	TRBV28	NA	TRBJ2-4	TGTGCCAGCAGTATCAGACAGGGGGTTGCTAAAAACATTCAGTACTTC	CASSIRQGVAKNIQYF
NA	TRBV28	once	TRBJ1-5	TGTGCCAGCAGTTGGGGCAGCCGCCAACCCCAGCATTTT	CASSWGSRQPQHF
TRBD2	TRBV28	NA	TRBJ2-7	TGTGCCAGCAGCGAGCGGGAGGTCACCTACGAGCAGTACTTC	CASSEREVTYEQYF
TRBD2	TRBV28	NA	TRBJ2-7	TGTGCCAGCAGTTTACCGGGACTAGCGGTCGAGCAGTACTTC	CASSLPGLAVEQYF
NA	TRBV6-1	few	TRBJ2-1	TGTGCCAGCAGTGAAGATACAGTAACCAGGGGGCAGTTCTTC	CASSEDTVTRGQFF
TRBD1	TRBV28	NA	TRBJ2-7	TGTGCCAGCAGTTTGACAGGGGTAGACGAGCAGTACTTC	CASSLTGVDEQYF
TRBD1	TRBV10-3	NA	TRBJ1-1	TGTGCCATCAGACCTACAGGGGAAAACACTGAAGCTTTCTTT	CAIRPTGENTEAFF
NA	TRBV6-6	NA	TRBJ1-5	TGTGCCAGCAGTACCGGCCAGGGAAGTACCCAGCCCCAGCATTTT	CASSTGQGSTQPQHF
TRBD1	TRBV13	NA	TRBJ1-1	TGTGCCAGCAGCTCTCCGGGACAGGGGGACACTGAAGCTTTCTTT	CASSSPGQGDTEAFF
TRBD2	TRBV30	NA	TRBJ2-1	TGTGCCTGGAGACGTTGGGAGGGAGAGCAGTTCTTC	CAWRRWEGEQFF
NA	TRBV5-1	NA	TRBJ2-7	TGCGCCAGCAGCTTCTCTGGCAGCTACGAGCAGTACTTC	CASSFSGSYEQYF
TRBD2	TRBV5-4	NA	TRBJ2-7	TGTGCCAGCAGCTTCGGCGGGAGGGCCTCCGAGCAGTACTTC	CASSFGGRASEQYF
TRBD2	TRBV6-6	NA	TRBJ2-7	TGTGCCAGCAGTTACGGGGGAGGGCCTTACGAGCAGTACTTC	CASSYGGGPYEQYF
TRBD1	TRBV2	NA	TRBJ1-1	TGTGCCAGCAGTATGGACAGGGCTTCTGCTGAAGCTTTCTTT	CASSMDRASAEAFF
NA	TRBV7-2	NA	TRBJ2-3	TGTGCCAGCAGCTTAGCGGGAGTCACAGATACGCAGTATTTT	CASSLAGVTDTQYF
NA	TRBV19	NA	TRBJ1-1	TGTGCCAGTAGTATAGAGGCTGGAGGCATTTCCTTCACTGAAGCTTTCTTT	CASSIEAGGISFTEAFF
TRBD1	TRBV7-7	NA	TRBJ2-2	TGTGCTAGCAGCTCGTCCGGGACAGGGGATACCGGGGAGCTGTTTTTT	CASSSSGTGDTGELFF
TRBD2	TRBV2	NA	TRBJ2-2	TGTGCCAGCCTAGCGGGTATTACCACCGGGGAGCTGTTTTTT	CASLAGITTGELFF
NA	TRBV5-5	few	TRBJ2-2	TGTGCCAGCAACCCCGGGACATCGTCGTCGGAGCTGTTTTTT	CASNPGTSSSELFF
NA	TRBV4-1	NA	TRBJ2-7	TGCGCCAGCAGCCAAGCTGAGAACTGGGGAGGCTACGAGCAGTACTTC	CASSQAENWGGYEQYF